These T cell receptor beta chains were read from a single sample in a study of T cells in Graves' hyperthyroidism and ophthalmopathy. TCRdb used MiXCR to reprocess the multiplex PCR reads, holding one entry per CDR3 protein. The sample carries roughly 400,000 distinct CDR3 sequences, 25% recorded once. Sequencing used blood. These TCRs come from a man aged 45 to 65 with Graves' hyperthyroidism. Each CDR3 is given with its conserved first and last residue. Fields, in order: J gene, clone size, D gene, V gene, CDR3 protein, CDR3 DNA. The D gene is left open where the match is weak. Expanded clones get a size class; other rows say once, few or many, or leave the size out.

TRBJ1-5 . TRBD1 TRBV20-1 CSARDPGQGYQPQHF TGCAGTGCTAGAGATCCAGGACAGGGTTATCAGCCCCAGCATTTT
TRBJ2-1 few . TRBV7-9 CASSYGAGLEQFF TGTGCCAGCAGCTACGGGGCCGGGCTTGAGCAGTTCTTC
TRBJ2-7 . . TRBV9 CASSVGGGFSYEQYF TGTGCCAGCAGCGTTGGGGGAGGCTTCTCCTACGAGCAGTACTTC
TRBJ2-1 few . TRBV20-1 CSALLGGYNEQFF TGCAGTGCCCTCTTAGGGGGGTACAATGAGCAGTTCTTC
TRBJ2-5 . . TRBV19 CASSIQGGQETQYF TGTGCCAGTAGTATACAGGGTGGACAAGAGACCCAGTACTTC
TRBJ2-3 . . TRBV3-1 CASSQTLWGSRGDTQYF TGTGCCAGCAGCCAGACCCTTTGGGGGAGTAGAGGAGATACGCAGTATTTT
TRBJ1-2 few . TRBV6-1 CASKETVLYGYTF TGTGCCAGTAAAGAGACAGTTCTCTATGGCTACACCTTC
TRBJ2-7 few . TRBV6-1 CASRRTQGNEQYF TGTGCCAGCAGACGGACACAGGGAAACGAGCAGTACTTC
TRBJ1-4 few . TRBV30 CAWSGGSEKLFF TGTGCCTGGTCTGGGGGGAGTGAAAAACTGTTTTTT
TRBJ2-3 many . TRBV3-1 CASSQVWQGDDTQYF TGTGCCAGCAGCCAAGTGTGGCAGGGCGATGATACGCAGTATTTT
TRBJ1-2 . . TRBV5-1 CASSSTTVNYSYTF TGCGCCAGCAGCTCTACTACAGTAAACTATAGCTACACCTTC
TRBJ1-1 few . TRBV5-1 CASGEDTEAFF TGCGCCAGCGGGGAAGACACTGAAGCTTTCTTT
TRBJ2-1 many TRBD2 TRBV5-1 CASSLLAGTYNEQFF TGCGCCAGCAGCTTGCTAGCGGGAACCTACAATGAGCAGTTCTTC
TRBJ2-1 many TRBD2 TRBV11-2 CASSSGLAGNNEQFF TGTGCCAGCAGCTCCGGACTAGCGGGAAACAATGAGCAGTTCTTC
TRBJ2-3 many . TRBV2 CASRGDSDTQYF TGTGCCAGCAGGGGGGATTCGGATACGCAGTATTTT
TRBJ2-7 many . TRBV6-1 CASSERKAEQYF TGTGCCAGCAGTGAGCGGAAGGCAGAGCAGTACTTC
TRBJ1-1 few . TRBV7-6 CASSSLRVGSEAFF TGTGCCAGCAGCTCCCTCAGGGTTGGGTCTGAAGCTTTCTTT
TRBJ2-5 few TRBD2 TRBV4-1 CASSRATSEQETQYF TGCGCCAGCAGCCGAGCAACTAGCGAGCAAGAGACCCAGTACTTC
TRBJ2-7 . . TRBV5-1 CASSLGGLRAVYEQYF TGCGCCAGCAGCTTGGGGGGGTTACGCGCCGTCTACGAGCAGTACTTC
TRBJ2-2 . TRBD2 TRBV19 CASSMGGLARSPTGELFF TGTGCCAGTAGTATGGGGGGACTAGCGCGCTCCCCCACCGGGGAGCTGTTTTTT
TRBJ1-1 many . TRBV24-1 CATSDSGGHTEAFF TGTGCCACCAGTGACTCGGGGGGGCACACTGAAGCTTTCTTT
TRBJ2-7 . TRBD2 TRBV11-2 CASSLNPGLARYEQYF TGTGCCAGCAGCTTAAATCCGGGACTAGCTCGATACGAGCAGTACTTC
TRBJ2-2 . . TRBV29-1 CSVVGALNTGELFF TGCAGCGTGGTAGGGGCGTTGAACACCGGGGAGCTGTTTTTT
TRBJ2-7 . TRBD2 TRBV3-1 CASRMTSGSAYEQYF TGTGCCAGCAGGATGACTAGCGGGAGCGCATACGAGCAGTACTTC
TRBJ2-3 many . TRBV28 CASRTRDSDTQYF TGTGCCAGCAGAACTCGGGACTCTGATACGCAGTATTTT
TRBJ2-1 . . TRBV11-2 CASSPRAANEQFF TGTGCCAGCAGCCCGAGGGCGGCTAATGAGCAGTTCTTC
TRBJ2-1 . TRBD2 TRBV7-2 CASSLVRLGTSGRAQNVEQFF TGTGCCAGCAGCTTAGTTAGGCTAGGGACTAGCGGGAGGGCCCAGAATGTTGAGCAGTTCTTC
TRBJ1-1 many TRBD1 TRBV28 CASSSGTDYMNTEAFF TGTGCCAGCAGTTCCGGGACAGATTACATGAACACTGAAGCTTTCTTT
TRBJ2-7 many . TRBV6-2/TRBV6-3 CASSYEGLYEQYF TGTGCCAGCAGTTACGAGGGACTCTACGAGCAGTACTTC
TRBJ2-7 few . TRBV2 CASSEGMIYEQYF TGTGCCAGCAGTGAAGGTATGATCTACGAGCAGTACTTC
TRBJ2-1 many TRBD1 TRBV5-1 CASSWDSPYNEQFF TGCGCCAGCAGCTGGGACAGCCCCTACAATGAGCAGTTCTTC
TRBJ2-7 . . TRBV20-1 CSARLPSPLLSYEQYF TGCAGTGCTAGACTACCTAGTCCCCTTTTGAGCTACGAGCAGTACTTC
TRBJ2-3 . . TRBV29-1 CSSGGEGGRTDTQYF TGCAGCTCAGGGGGGGAGGGAGGGCGCACAGATACGCAGTATTTT
TRBJ2-3 . . TRBV29-1 CSVDSGTDTQYF TGCAGTGTGGACTCAGGCACAGATACGCAGTATTTT
TRBJ2-1 . TRBD2 TRBV24-1 CATSDTLAGPYNEQFF TGTGCCACCAGTGATACATTAGCGGGGCCCTACAATGAGCAGTTCTTC
TRBJ1-1 . TRBD1 TRBV5-5 CASSLARTGPEAFF TGTGCCAGCAGCTTGGCGCGGACAGGGCCTGAAGCTTTCTTT